This TCR beta chain was sequenced for a study of blood T cells in healthy people across ages. Findings and limits, study-wide: Both naive CD4+ cell counts and diversity were greater in long-lived donors than in aged donors. Roughly linear declines in TCR beta diversity per million T cells occurred with age.

This CDR3 region has 15 residues. CDR1 and CDR2 from the germline V gene are SQVTM and ANQGSEA. Trimming took off 7 bases at V and 9 bases at J, with 25 bases between the two ends. PCR was performed a second time for roughly 7 to 12 cycles using a sample-barcoded 5' primer and a J-beta primer mix. The template-switch adaptor, which had 12 random nucleotides, put a tag on each cDNA molecule. MiXCR was run by TCRdb on the 5' RACE reads, yielding one entry per CDR3 protein. The table includes hundreds of thousands of distinct CDR3 sequences, about 52% detected once. Concerning this clonotype: Its specificity is not known.

The origin of this receptor is a woman aged 55-69 years in good health. The chain recombines TRBV29-1 with TRBJ2-1; a possible D gene is TRBD2 (6 bases). Sample: blood. CDR3 in DNA: TGCAGCGCGATCCCGGGGACCCGGGGGTCTAGTGAGCAGTTCTTC. Amino acid sequence: CSAIPGTRGSSEQFF.